A selection of T cell receptor beta chains follows, all from one sample in a study of human T cells and chemical hapten exposure. One entry per CDR3 protein results from TCRdb running MiXCR on the RACE reads. The table records more than 300,000 distinct CDR3 sequences, over 5% of them present only once. The specimen comprised whole blood, sampled in connection with sensitization to the hapten diphenylcyclopropenone (DPC). These receptors originate from a woman between 18 and 29 years old with alopecia areata. Some clones in this sample may be carry-over from other donors' samples. Both conserved end residues are part of each CDR3. D genes are given only for firm matches. Size tells how often a clone was seen (once, few, many) or the class of an expanded clone, and some rows leave it out.

DNA | CDR3 | J | D | size | length | V
TGTGCCAGCAGCTTGCGAACAGGGGGCGGTGAAGCTTTCTTT | CASSLRTGGGEAFF | TRBJ1-1 | TRBD1 | few | 14 | TRBV11-1
TGTGCCAGCAACCAGGGACACAACACCGGGGAGCTGTTTTTT | CASNQGHNTGELFF | TRBJ2-2 | NA | few | 14 | TRBV5-5
TGCGCCAGCAGCTCCCTAGTAGCGGGGGCCAGCAATGAGCAGTTCTTC | CASSSLVAGASNEQFF | TRBJ2-1 | TRBD2 | NA | 16 | TRBV5-1
TGTGCCAGCAGCCAAGATCGTGGCGACGGCAAAAACATTCAGTACTTC | CASSQDRGDGKNIQYF | TRBJ2-4 | NA | NA | 16 | TRBV4-2
TGTGCCAGCAGCTTAAAGACAGGGATTGACAACTATGGCTACACCTTC | CASSLKTGIDNYGYTF | TRBJ1-2 | TRBD1 | many | 16 | TRBV7-8
TGTGCCAGCAGCTTATTTGCAGATGGCTACACCTTC | CASSLFADGYTF | TRBJ1-2 | NA | few | 12 | TRBV7-2
TGTGCCAGCAGCGTAGTTTACGGGGGCGAGCAGTTCTTC | CASSVVYGGEQFF | TRBJ2-1 | NA | few | 13 | TRBV9
TGTGCCAGCAGTGAAGCGATAGGGGCTGTAAACACCATATATTTT | CASSEAIGAVNTIYF | TRBJ1-3 | NA | NA | 15 | TRBV6-1
TGCAGTGCTAGAGAAGGGACCACGAACACCGGGGAGCTGTTTTTT | CSAREGTTNTGELFF | TRBJ2-2 | NA | many | 15 | TRBV20-1
TGTGCCAGCAGCCGTAGGGACTCCTACGAGCAGTACTTC | CASSRRDSYEQYF | TRBJ2-7 | NA | NA | 13 | TRBV14
TGTGCCAGCAAATGGACGGGCACCGGGGAGCTGTTTTTT | CASKWTGTGELFF | TRBJ2-2 | NA | few | 13 | TRBV12-3/TRBV12-4
TGTGCCAGCAGTCCATGGGACCTTCTTGACACTGAAGCTTTCTTT | CASSPWDLLDTEAFF | TRBJ1-1 | NA | NA | 15 | TRBV27
TGCGCCAGCAGCTCGCGGACGGGAGACCCTGAAGCTTTCTTT | CASSSRTGDPEAFF | TRBJ1-1 | NA | NA | 14 | TRBV4-3
TGTGCCAGCAGACAAGCGGGGTTATCCTACAATGAGCAGTTCTTC | CASRQAGLSYNEQFF | TRBJ2-1 | TRBD2 | many | 15 | TRBV3-1
TGTGCCAGCAGCCTGAGGAGTAGCGGGGGGGACCTAAACACAGATACGCAGTATTTT | CASSLRSSGGDLNTDTQYF | TRBJ2-3 | TRBD2 | many | 19 | TRBV5-5
TGTGCCAGCAGCTCGCGGACAGGCAGCTCTGGGGCCAACGTCCTGACTTTC | CASSSRTGSSGANVLTF | TRBJ2-6 | TRBD1 | many | 17 | TRBV7-6
TGTGCCAGCAATCACAGCAATCAGCCCCAGCATTTT | CASNHSNQPQHF | TRBJ1-5 | NA | few | 12 | TRBV14
TGTGCCAGCAGGGCGGACGGAAGAAGCGCTGAAGCTTTCTTT | CASRADGRSAEAFF | TRBJ1-1 | NA | few | 14 | TRBV6-5
TGTGCCAGCAACCCGAACAGGGGGCTTTACGAGCAGTACTTC | CASNPNRGLYEQYF | TRBJ2-7 | TRBD1 | many | 14 | TRBV6-2/TRBV6-3
TGTGCCAGCAGTTACGAGGGGAACGAGCAGTACTTC | CASSYEGNEQYF | TRBJ2-7 | NA | many | 12 | TRBV6-5
TGTGCCAGCAGCCAAACCCCCTACGAGCAGTACTTC | CASSQTPYEQYF | TRBJ2-7 | NA | few | 12 | TRBV3-1
TGCAGTGCTAGTAGCAGGGCCTCCTACGAGCAGTACTTC | CSASSRASYEQYF | TRBJ2-7 | NA | few | 13 | TRBV20-1
TGTGCCAGCAGTTCTTCCGGGGAAGTGAACACTGAAGCTTTCTTT | CASSSSGEVNTEAFF | TRBJ1-1 | NA | many | 15 | TRBV6-2/TRBV6-3
TGTGCCAGCAGCGCCGGAACCGGGACAGGTTATGAAAAACTGTTTTTT | CASSAGTGTGYEKLFF | TRBJ1-4 | TRBD1 | few | 16 | TRBV5-4
TGTGCCAGCAGCTTAATTTCTCGGGAGGAGGAGACCCAGTACTTC | CASSLISREEETQYF | TRBJ2-5 | TRBD2 | few | 15 | TRBV7-2
TGCGCCAGCAGCCGACTAGCCGGAGAGACCCAGTACTTC | CASSRLAGETQYF | TRBJ2-5 | TRBD2 | many | 13 | TRBV4-3
TGTGCCAGCAGCTTAGTAGGAGGGAGTGGTCCAGATACGCAGTATTTT | CASSLVGGSGPDTQYF | TRBJ2-3 | NA | many | 16 | TRBV7-8
TGTGCCAGCAGCATGAACAGCCGCCTGGTGGCTGAAGCTTTCTTT | CASSMNSRLVAEAFF | TRBJ1-1 | NA | many | 15 | TRBV7-9
TGTGCCAGCAGCTTATACGGTATTTACAATGAGCAGTTCTTC | CASSLYGIYNEQFF | TRBJ2-1 | NA | many | 14 | TRBV7-2
TGTGCCAGCAATACAGGGGCCTATTTGAACACTGAAGCTTTCTTT | CASNTGAYLNTEAFF | TRBJ1-1 | TRBD1 | many | 15 | TRBV11-1
TGTGCCAGCAGCTTAGTAGGAGGAAACACCATATATTTT | CASSLVGGNTIYF | TRBJ1-3 | NA | few | 13 | TRBV7-9
TGTGCCAGCAGCCACTGGAGGGGGCCTTACAATGAGCAGTTCTTC | CASSHWRGPYNEQFF | TRBJ2-1 | NA | many | 15 | TRBV14
TGTGCCAGCAGTGAATCCGACGACAGTGTCTACTATGGCTACACCTTC | CASSESDDSVYYGYTF | TRBJ1-2 | NA | many | 16 | TRBV2
TGTGCCAGCTTCCGGGGCAGGGAAAATTCACCCCTCCACTTT | CASFRGRENSPLHF | TRBJ1-6 | NA | NA | 14 | TRBV6-5
TGCGCCAGCAGCCAAGACCAGGGGCACTATGGCTACACCTTC | CASSQDQGHYGYTF | TRBJ1-2 | NA | few | 14 | TRBV4-3